This T cell receptor beta chain was recorded in a study of T cell responses to AZD1222 COVID-19 vaccine. Whole-study findings and limits: Of spike-specific TCRs, nearly half reportedly target regions left unmutated in variants. The breadth and depth of Spike-specific TCRs increased once two AZD1222 doses had been given.

Trimming pared 2 bases from V and 6 bases from J, leaving 9 bases between. The CDR3 loop spans 13 amino acids. Germline lookup yields CDR1 SGHKS and CDR2 YYEKEE (reference sequence). This table comes from immunoSEQ multiplex PCR, and its TCRdb copy is limited to in-frame clones, with some not included. The sample records tens of thousands of clones, around nine tenths being singletons. In regard to this clone: Its antigen is currently unknown.

The specimen was peripheral blood, collected on day 0 of AZD1222 vaccination. This chain uses TRBV5-5 with TRBJ1-5; D remains unclear. The sequence was obtained from an adult in good health. In nucleotides, the CDR3 is TGTGCCAGCAGCTTTGCCGGAGGTCAGCCCCAGCATTTT. Translating gives CASSFAGGQPQHF.